The 31 T cell receptor beta chains below come from one sample, sequenced in a study of technical replicates of blood from a handful of donors. Clones were read by immunoSEQ multiplex PCR, and TCRdb kept only the in-frame ones, dropping some. This table holds about 85,000 clones, less than 95% found once. The specimen sequenced was T cells isolated from PBMCs. The receptors stem from a human donor in good health.

This clone is a singleton in its sample. The V gene is TRBV9, the J gene TRBJ2-6, with 8 bases lining up with TRBD1. Germline V gives CDR1 SGDLS, CDR2 YYNGEE. V gave up 0 bases and J gave up 2 bases; unmatched junction bases: 4. The CDR3 runs 17 residues. The CDR3 bases are TGTGCCAGCAGCGTAGGGCAGGGACAGGCTGGGGCCAACGTCCTGACTTTC. It yields the protein CASSVGQGQAGANVLTF.

The V call is TRBV7-9, the J call TRBJ2-5; D not certain. V lost 7 bases to trimming and J lost 5 bases, with 11 bases between them. There are 12 residues in the CDR3. From germline, CDR1 is SEHNR and CDR2 FQNEAQ (reference sequence). CDR3 sequence: CASTSVLETQYF. CDR3 sequence (DNA): TGTGCCAGCACCTCCGTTCTGGAGACCCAGTACTTC.

This clone was seen a handful of times. The chain uses TRBV19 and TRBJ2-3, with 10 positions matching TRBD1. The CDR3 is made up of 15 amino acids. The germline V gene has CDR1 LNHDA and CDR2 SQIVND (reference sequence). J was trimmed by 2 bases and V by 4 bases; bases with no gene match: 3. The CDR3 spells CASSRGQGYTDTQYF. The DNA for the CDR3 is TGTGCCAGTAGTAGGGGACAGGGGTACACAGATACGCAGTATTTT.

This clone occurred once. The V and J genes are TRBV6-1 and TRBJ2-6; tentative D call: TRBD1 (6 bases). The V end lost 2 bases, the J end lost 2 bases, and 7 bases lay between the germline ends. Germline-derived CDR1 and CDR2 are MNHNS and SASEGT. This CDR3 region has 15 residues. CDR3 amino acids: CASSETGTGANVLTF. The CDR3 DNA reads TGTGCCAGCAGTGAAACAGGGACTGGGGCCAACGTCCTGACTTTC.

This clone was observed a single time. The genes are TRBV11-2 and TRBJ2-1; 10 bases match TRBD2. The CDR3 sequence is 15 residues long. With 1 base clipped from V and 9 bases from J, the junction kept 6 bases outside the gene matches. Germline V CDR1 and CDR2: SGHAT, FQNNGV. The CDR3 DNA is TGTGCCAGCAGCTTAGTCCTAGCGGGAGTGGGTGAGCAGTTCTTC. The encoded protein is CASSLVLAGVGEQFF.

The chain recombines TRBV28 with TRBJ2-7; 8 positions agree with TRBD2. V shed 5 bases and J 6 bases; nucleotides not matched to a gene: 6. The CDR3 sequence is 13 residues long. Looked up from germline, CDR1 is MDHEN and CDR2 is SYDVKM. This CDR3 reads CASSLMSGSEQYF. The CDR3 bases are TGTGCCAGCAGTCTCATGAGCGGGAGCGAGCAGTACTTC.

V gene TRBV19 combines with J gene TRBJ1-3, with 8 bases that match TRBD1. The trim removed 9 bases at V and 4 bases at J, leaving 8 bases unmatched. The CDR3 covers 14 residues. The V gene's germline CDR1 is LNHDA and CDR2 SQIVND (reference sequence). CDR3 sequence reads: CASGTGAFGNTIYF. Written as DNA, the CDR3 is TGTGCCAGCGGGACAGGAGCTTTCGGAAACACCATATATTTT.

V is TRBV29-1 and J is TRBJ2-7; TRBD2 matches at 7 bases. This CDR3 contains 13 residues. Trimming at V came to 5 bases and at J to 5 bases, leaving 9 bases not matched to a gene. Per the germline V gene, CDR1 is SQVTM and CDR2 is ANQGSEA. CDR3 residues: CSVYGGGPHEQYF. The CDR3, as DNA: TGCAGCGTTTATGGGGGAGGGCCCCACGAGCAGTACTTC.

The rearrangement joins TRBV6-6 to TRBJ1-3; D perhaps matches TRBD1 (5 bases). In germline, CDR1 is MNHNY, CDR2 SVGAGI (reference sequence). V lost 6 bases and J lost 1, with 10 bases in between. There are 14 residues in the CDR3. The CDR3 DNA reads TGTGCCAGCAGCCAGGGTATTTCTGGAAACACCATATATTTT. It translates to CASSQGISGNTIYF.

The J gene is TRBJ2-7, the V gene TRBV2; TRBD2 matches at 11 bases. This CDR3 spans 12 amino acids. Looked up from germline, CDR1 is SNHLY and CDR2 is FYNNEI. V shed 10 bases, J shed 3 bases, and the junction held 2 bases outside the gene matches. CDR3 DNA: TGTGCCATGGGGACTAGCGGCTACGAGCAGTACTTC. Protein: CAMGTSGYEQYF.

In this sample, this clone turned up a few times. The V gene is TRBV5-4, the J gene TRBJ2-1, with 11 nucleotides matching TRBD1. Germline CDR1 and CDR2: SGHNT and YYREEE (reference sequence). V shed 6 bases and J 4 bases; nucleotides not matched to a gene: 6. The CDR3 length is 15 residues. CDR3 sequence: CASTSGTGGYNEQFF. CDR3 nucleotides: TGTGCCAGCACATCCGGGACAGGGGGTTACAATGAGCAGTTCTTC.

This clone was recorded only once. The chain uses TRBV7-9 and TRBJ2-3; no firm D call. There are 11 residues in the CDR3. The V end lost 5 bases, the J end lost 5 bases, and 5 bases lay between the germline ends. CDR1 and CDR2 (germline): SEHNR, FQNEAQ (reference sequence). CDR3 coding DNA: TGTGCCAGCAGCCGCAGAGATACGCAGTATTTT. This sequence encodes CASSRRDTQYF.

J is TRBJ1-1 and V is TRBV6-6; D not resolved. The V end lost 7 bases, the J end lost 2 bases, and 8 bases lay between the germline ends. CDR3 size: 12 residues. Germline CDR1 reads MNHNY; CDR2 reads SVGAGI (reference sequence). DNA for the CDR3: TGTGCCAGCATAGCCTCTAACACTGAAGCTTTCTTT. As protein: CASIASNTEAFF.

The V call is TRBV30, the J call TRBJ2-2; 9 positions agree with TRBD2. This CDR3 is built from 19 residues. Looked up from germline, CDR1 is GTSNPN and CDR2 is SVGIG (reference sequence). The J segment lost 6 bases and the V segment lost 2 bases, leaving 19 bases of the junction unmatched. The CDR3 loop is CAWSKRPGQLAGLSGELFF. The CDR3 nucleotides are TGTGCCTGGAGTAAACGCCCCGGGCAGCTAGCGGGACTATCCGGGGAGCTGTTTTTT.

This chain connects TRBV6-4 to TRBJ2-1; maybe TRBD1 (5 bases). Looked up from germline, CDR1 is MRHNA and CDR2 is SNTAGT. The CDR3 runs to 16 residues. The V end was cut by 2 bases, the J end by 4 bases, with 15 bases between. The chain's CDR3 is CASSDTGAGHYNEQFF. The CDR3 DNA sequence: TGTGCCAGCAGTGACACTGGGGCAGGGCATTACAATGAGCAGTTCTTC.

The chain carries TRBV14 and TRBJ2-1, with 11 nucleotides matching TRBD2. This CDR3 comprises 17 residues. With 4 bases clipped from V and 3 bases from J, the junction kept 8 bases outside the gene matches. The germline V gene encodes CDR1 SGHDN and CDR2 FVKESK. The CDR3 reads CASSLRGLAEGYNEQFF. The DNA of the CDR3 is TGTGCCAGCAGCCTACGGGGACTAGCGGAGGGCTACAATGAGCAGTTCTTC.

V usage is TRBV7-3 and J usage is TRBJ2-3; a possible D gene is TRBD2 (5 bases). Per the germline V gene, CDR1 is SGHTA and CDR2 is FQGTGA. This CDR3 has 14 residues. V was pared by 7 bases and J by 1 base, with 12 bases between. The CDR3 is CASNSYGGTDTQYF. CDR3 coding DNA: TGTGCCAGCAACTCTTACGGGGGCACAGATACGCAGTATTTT.

The chain is built from TRBV27 and TRBJ2-1, with 7 bases matching TRBD2. The CDR3 runs to 17 residues. From germline, CDR1 is MNHEY and CDR2 SMNVEV (reference sequence). V dropped 0 bases and J dropped 6; count of bases not matched to a gene: 11. CDR3 loop: CASSLSLPGGMSNEQFF. CDR3 nucleotide sequence: TGTGCCAGCAGTTTATCGTTACCGGGGGGAATGTCCAATGAGCAGTTCTTC.

A few counts support this clone. This chain joins TRBV10-1 and TRBJ2-2; TRBD2 aligns across 9 bases. The CDR3 spans 14 residues. CDR1 and CDR2 (germline): WNHNN, SYGVQD (reference sequence). The V segment lost 5 bases and the J segment 3 bases; nucleotides outside the gene matches: 1. The CDR3 is CASSLAGDTGELFF. CDR3 coding DNA: TGCGCCAGCAGTTTAGCGGGAGACACCGGGGAGCTGTTTTTT.

V gene TRBV6-5 combines with J gene TRBJ2-1, with D perhaps matching TRBD2 (7 bases). With 5 bases removed from V and 6 bases from J, the gap between germline ends came to 17 bases. The CDR3 spans 15 residues. Germline CDR1 is MNHEY and CDR2 is SVGAGI. The CDR3: CASSRGLQGSNEQFF. CDR3 nucleotide sequence: TGTGCCAGCAGTAGGGGACTACAGGGTAGCAATGAGCAGTTCTTC.

This chain links TRBV19 with TRBJ2-7; D gene ambiguous. V was shortened by 4 bases and J by 1 base, with 8 bases between the two germline ends. The germline CDR1 and CDR2 sequences are LNHDA and SQIVND (reference sequence). The CDR3 has 13 residues. CDR3 DNA sequence: TGTGCCAGTAGTAGGCTTCGATCCTACGAGCAGTACTTC. Encoded protein: CASSRLRSYEQYF. The complete variable domain, with remaining parts taken from reference TRBV19 and TRBJ2-7, reads DGGITQSPKYLFRKEGQNVTLSCEQNLNHDAMYWYRQDPGQGLRLIYYSQIVNDFQKGDIAEGYSVSREKKESFPLTVTSAQKNPTAFYLCASSRLRSYEQYFGPGTRLTVT.

This chain links TRBV27 with TRBJ2-7, with D maybe TRBD1 (6 bases). CDR1 is MNHEY and CDR2 is SMNVEV in the germline V gene (reference sequence). Between the trimmed V and J ends, which lost 6 bases and 4 bases, there was a span of 16 bases. There are 14 residues in the CDR3. In nucleotides, the CDR3 is TGTGCCAGCAGCAAACAGGGTAGGGGTTACGAGCAGTACTTC. Encoded protein: CASSKQGRGYEQYF.

This chain joins TRBV19 and TRBJ1-2, with TRBD1 as a possible D gene (5 bases). This CDR3 is 15 amino acids long. CDR1 and CDR2 (germline): LNHDA, SQIVND (reference sequence). Trimming took 0 bases from V and 4 from J, leaving 12 bases between them. DNA for the CDR3: TGTGCCAGTAGTATAGATCTGGCAGGGCTCTATGGCTACACCTTC. As protein: CASSIDLAGLYGYTF.

This chain connects TRBV4-1 to TRBJ1-1; 7 positions agree with TRBD1. The germline V gene has CDR1 MGHRA and CDR2 YSYEKL. V dropped 2 bases and J dropped 1; count of bases not matched to a gene: 4. The CDR3 is made up of 15 amino acids. The CDR3 sequence: CASSQIGGRNTEAFF. DNA for the CDR3: TGCGCCAGCAGCCAAATAGGGGGCCGGAACACTGAAGCTTTCTTT.

The chain combines TRBV11-1 with TRBJ2-7, with D possibly TRBD2 on 7 matching bases. CDR3 length: 15 residues. CDR1 and CDR2 (germline): SGHAT, FQDESV (reference sequence). V lost 5 bases, J lost 2 bases, and 16 bases lay in between. The CDR3 loop is CASSQPQGTTYEQYF. The DNA of the CDR3 is TGTGCCAGCAGCCAACCCCAGGGGACTACCTACGAGCAGTACTTC.

The chain links TRBV27 to TRBJ1-5, with a possible D match to TRBD1 (5 bases). CDR1 is MNHEY, CDR2 SMNVEV, per germline (reference sequence). Trimming pared 5 bases from V and 2 bases from J, leaving 7 bases between. The CDR3 is 13 amino acids. The CDR3 DNA is TGTGCCAGCAGTGTGACAGGCAATCAGCCCCAGCATTTT. Its translation is CASSVTGNQPQHF.

Only one count was recorded for this clone. This chain joins TRBV5-1 and TRBJ1-1; 9 bases are shared with TRBD1. The germline V gene encodes CDR1 SGHRS and CDR2 YFSETQ. The J segment lost 5 bases and the V segment lost 5 bases, leaving 10 bases of the junction unmatched. This CDR3 has 15 amino acids. This chain's CDR3 is CASSNQDRGITEAFF. CDR3 DNA: TGCGCCAGCAGTAACCAGGACAGGGGAATTACTGAAGCTTTCTTT.

CDR3 in DNA: TGTGCCAGCAGCCAGAGGACAGTTGGCTACACCTTC. It specifies CASSQRTVGYTF. This chain connects TRBV11-2 to TRBJ1-2; D possibly corresponds to TRBD1 (6 bases). CDR1 is SGHAT and CDR2 is FQNNGV in the germline V gene. This CDR3 comprises 12 residues. Trimming pared 5 bases from V and 7 bases from J, leaving 11 bases between.

The count of this clone is one. V gene TRBV30 combines with J gene TRBJ1-1; D unclear. There are 12 residues in the CDR3. Deletions cut 5 bases from V and 3 bases from J, with 10 bases between. Germline V gene sequence: CDR1 GTSNPN, CDR2 SVGIG (reference sequence). Here the CDR3 DNA reads TGTGCCTGGCGGACGGGAGACACTGAAGCTTTCTTT. This translates into CAWRTGDTEAFF.

This chain connects TRBV28 to TRBJ2-1; 10 bases line up with TRBD2. V was pared by 2 bases and J by 1 base, with 14 bases of the junction left unmatched. From germline, CDR1 is MDHEN and CDR2 SYDVKM. The CDR3 sequence is 20 residues long. The chain's CDR3 is CASSLGGLASYRRSYNEQFF. In DNA, the CDR3 is TGTGCCAGCAGTTTAGGGGGACTAGCGTCTTACCGCAGGTCCTACAATGAGCAGTTCTTC. The entire variable domain, with the rest obtained from reference TRBV28 and TRBJ2-1, is as follows: DVKVTQSSRYLVKRTGEKVFLECVQDMDHENMFWYRQDPGLGLRLIYFSYDVKMKEKGDIPEGYSVSREKKERFSLILESASTNQTSMYLCASSLGGLASYRRSYNEQFFGPGTRLTVL.

The J gene is TRBJ2-1, the V gene TRBV7-9, with 8 bases identical to TRBD2. Germline CDR1 reads SEHNR; CDR2 reads FQNEAQ (reference sequence). This CDR3 contains 16 residues. J gave up 4 bases and V 0 bases, and 5 bases lay outside the gene matches. The CDR3 DNA reads TGTGCCAGCAGCTTAGCACAACTAGCGGAGTACAATGAGCAGTTCTTC. Protein: CASSLAQLAEYNEQFF.